The 17 T cell receptor beta chains listed next were all sequenced from one sample in a study of shared clonotypes between healthy human individuals. The data were produced by immunoSEQ multiplex PCR, yet TCRdb's version contains in-frame clones alone and is incomplete. The sample records about 2.3 million clones, over 85% being singletons. The sequenced sample consisted of naive CD4+ T cells from PBMCs. Sample subset: CD45RA+ positively selected. The receptor source for this set is a young man in good health. Some clones in this sample may be carry-over from other donors' samples.

This chain joins TRBV7-7 and TRBJ2-3, with 8 bases that match TRBD2. Looked up from germline, CDR1 is SSHAT and CDR2 is FNYEAQ (reference sequence). CDR3 length: 14 amino acids. V dropped 5 bases and J dropped 4; count of bases not matched to a gene: 5. This CDR3 is CASSQTGGADTQYF. DNA for the CDR3: TGTGCCAGCAGCCAGACGGGGGGGGCAGATACGCAGTATTTT.

This chain links TRBV6-6 with TRBJ2-2, with a weak D call TRBD1 (6 bases). CDR3 length equals 16 residues. Trimming removed 2 bases from V and 2 bases from J, with 12 bases in between. CDR1 is MNHNY and CDR2 is SVGAGI in the germline V gene (reference sequence). The CDR3 nucleotides read TGTGCCAGCAGTTACACCGGGACAACCAACACCGGGGAGCTGTTTTTT. The encoded protein is CASSYTGTTNTGELFF.

The J gene is TRBJ1-1, the V gene TRBV5-1; D gene unclear. Germline CDR1 and CDR2: SGHRS and YFSETQ. The ends were cut back, 3 bases at V and 9 bases at J, with 15 bases in the middle. This CDR3 has 13 residues. The CDR3 here is CASSSDRRSQAFF. In nucleotides, the CDR3 is TGCGCCAGCAGCTCGGACCGAAGAAGTCAAGCTTTCTTT. Supplemented by reference TRBV5-1 and TRBJ1-1, the full variable domain reads KAGVTQTPRYLIKTRGQQVTLSCSPISGHRSVSWYQQTPGQGLQFLFEYFSETQRNKGNFPGRFSGRQFSNSRSEMNVSTLELGDSALYLCASSSDRRSQAFFGQGTRLTVV.

This chain connects TRBV10-3 to TRBJ1-1; TRBD1 aligns across 7 bases. The CDR3 loop spans 15 amino acids. Germline CDR1 and CDR2: ENHRY and SYGVKD. Trimming removed 4 bases from V and 1 base from J; junction bases left unmatched: 6. CDR3 nucleotides: TGTGCCATCAGTGGGTGGACAGGAGGGAACACTGAAGCTTTCTTT. This sequence encodes CAISGWTGGNTEAFF.

Of note for this clone: Other nucleotide sequences from this sample produce the same CDR3. The chain has TRBV5-1 and TRBJ2-2; no definite D call. CDR3 size: 15 residues. Trimming took 2 bases from V and 0 from J, leaving 8 bases between them. Germline V gene sequence: CDR1 SGHRS, CDR2 YFSETQ. The CDR3 DNA sequence: TGCGCCAGCAGCTTAGGGTCCGCGAACACCGGGGAGCTGTTTTTT. Translating gives CASSLGSANTGELFF. Drawing the rest from reference TRBV5-1 and TRBJ2-2, the complete variable domain is KAGVTQTPRYLIKTRGQQVTLSCSPISGHRSVSWYQQTPGQGLQFLFEYFSETQRNKGNFPGRFSGRQFSNSRSEMNVSTLELGDSALYLCASSLGSANTGELFFGEGSRLTVL.

This chain's CDR3 is CASSPQTGSGNTIYF. In DNA form, the CDR3 reads TGCGCCAGCAGCCCACAGACAGGGTCTGGAAACACCATATATTTT. The chain combines TRBV5-1 with TRBJ1-3, with 7 bases aligning to TRBD1. V trimming: 4 bases; J trimming: 1 base; junction bases outside the gene matches: 5. This CDR3 region has 15 residues. The germline CDR1 and CDR2 sequences are SGHRS and YFSETQ. Looking up the rest from reference TRBV5-1 and TRBJ1-3 gives the full variable domain: KAGVTQTPRYLIKTRGQQVTLSCSPISGHRSVSWYQQTPGQGLQFLFEYFSETQRNKGNFPGRFSGRQFSNSRSEMNVSTLELGDSALYLCASSPQTGSGNTIYFGEGSWLTVV.

The chain links TRBV9 to TRBJ1-3; no firm D call. This CDR3 has 14 amino acids. Trimming pared 2 bases from V and 4 bases from J, leaving 10 bases between. Germline lookup yields CDR1 SGDLS and CDR2 YYNGEE. The CDR3 here is CASSVRTGGNTIYF. The DNA of the CDR3 is TGTGCCAGCAGCGTTCGGACGGGAGGAAACACCATATATTTT.

This clone was counted once. J is TRBJ2-3 and V is TRBV29-1, with TRBD2 matching 13 bases. Germline V gene data show CDR1 as SQVTM and CDR2 as ANQGSEA. The CDR3 extends over 17 amino acids. V shed 4 bases, J shed 1 base, and the junction held 8 bases outside the gene matches. CDR3 coding DNA: TGCAGCGTTGGGGGACAGGGGACTAGCGGGGGCACAGATACGCAGTATTTT. It codes for CSVGGQGTSGGTDTQYF.

The CDR3 reads CASSSQTLGGTEAFF. The CDR3 DNA is TGTGCCAGCAGCTCCCAGACGCTCGGGGGCACTGAAGCTTTCTTT. The chain employs TRBV7-6 and TRBJ1-1, with D perhaps TRBD1 (5 bases). The CDR3 spans 15 residues. Germline CDR1 and CDR2: SGHVS and FNYEAQ. Trimming left V 4 bases short and J 4 bases short, with 16 bases between.

As to this clone: Distinct nucleotide sequences in the sample also encode this CDR3. The J gene is TRBJ2-7, the V gene TRBV5-1, with TRBD2 matching 10 bases. Germline assignment: CDR1 SGHRS and CDR2 YFSETQ. This CDR3 has 15 residues. After removal of 4 bases from V and 3 bases from J, the junction contained 7 bases not matched to a gene. In nucleotides, the CDR3 is TGCGCCAGCAGCCCGGGTGGGACTAGCGTCTACGAGCAGTACTTC. This encodes CASSPGGTSVYEQYF. Combining the CDR3 with reference TRBV5-1 and TRBJ2-7 gives the whole variable domain KAGVTQTPRYLIKTRGQQVTLSCSPISGHRSVSWYQQTPGQGLQFLFEYFSETQRNKGNFPGRFSGRQFSNSRSEMNVSTLELGDSALYLCASSPGGTSVYEQYFGPGTRLTVT.

The rearrangement uses TRBV25-1 and TRBJ1-4; D remains ambiguous. The germline V and J ends were trimmed by 5 bases and 0 bases, with 7 bases remaining between them. Germline V gene data show CDR1 as MGHDK and CDR2 as SYGVNS. The CDR3 covers 14 residues. Written as DNA, the CDR3 is TGTGCCAGCAGTCGGGGAGCAACTAATGAAAAACTGTTTTTT. It translates to CASSRGATNEKLFF.

V and J are TRBV29-1 and TRBJ2-3; D not certain. The CDR3 contains 12 residues. The germline V gene encodes CDR1 SQVTM and CDR2 ANQGSEA. Between the trimmed V and J ends, which lost 3 bases and 4 bases, there was a span of 8 bases. Written as DNA, the CDR3 is TGCAGCGTTGAGTCCAGTCCAGATACGCAGTATTTT. Translated, it gives CSVESSPDTQYF.

The V call is TRBV4-1, the J call TRBJ2-5; the D is unclear. CDR3 length equals 14 residues. V gave up 0 bases and J gave up 0 bases, with 5 bases separating them. CDR1 is MGHRA, CDR2 YSYEKL, per germline. The CDR3 loop is CASSQDWDQETQYF. DNA for the CDR3: TGCGCCAGCAGCCAAGATTGGGACCAAGAGACCCAGTACTTC.

The genes are TRBV7-2 and TRBJ2-2; 7 bases fit TRBD2. This CDR3 contains 16 residues. Per the germline V gene, CDR1 is SGHTA and CDR2 is FQGNSA. J gave up 6 bases and V 5 bases, and 12 bases lay outside the gene matches. The CDR3 spells CASSGSGVAGSGELFF. CDR3 sequence (DNA): TGTGCCAGCAGCGGATCAGGAGTAGCGGGTTCCGGGGAGCTGTTTTTT.

The chain links TRBV12-5 to TRBJ2-1; D is unresolved. Looked up from germline, CDR1 is LGHNT and CDR2 is FRNRAP. Between the trimmed V and J ends, which lost 5 bases and 0 bases, there was a span of 8 bases. The CDR3 totals 14 residues. The CDR3 DNA follows: TGTGCTAGTGGTGACCGGAGCTCCTACAATGAGCAGTTCTTC. This gives the protein CASGDRSSYNEQFF.

The J gene is TRBJ2-1, the V gene TRBV5-1, with D perhaps matching TRBD1 (5 bases). This CDR3 spans 13 amino acids. Germline CDR1 is SGHRS and CDR2 is YFSETQ. Trimming cost V 2 bases and J 4 bases, with 7 bases left between them. The CDR3 spells CASSFDRYNEQFF. The DNA of the CDR3 is TGCGCCAGCAGCTTCGACAGATACAATGAGCAGTTCTTC. Full variable domain (remainder filled in from reference TRBV5-1 and TRBJ2-1): KAGVTQTPRYLIKTRGQQVTLSCSPISGHRSVSWYQQTPGQGLQFLFEYFSETQRNKGNFPGRFSGRQFSNSRSEMNVSTLELGDSALYLCASSFDRYNEQFFGPGTRLTVL.

This clone has just a few counts. The chain employs TRBV9 and TRBJ1-1; tentatively, D is TRBD1 (5 bases). Trimming stripped 4 bases from V and 2 bases from J, with 15 bases between. The CDR3 covers 15 residues. CDR1 SGDLS and CDR2 YYNGEE come from the germline V gene. The CDR3 is CASSPNMGGNTEAFF. DNA for the CDR3: TGTGCCAGCAGCCCAAACATGGGGGGAAACACTGAAGCTTTCTTT.